This T cell receptor (beta chain) derives from a study of cytomegalovirus exposure and HLA in healthy donors. The study, taken as a whole, reports: Accounts indicate the classifier identified cytomegalovirus status with strong specificity and sensitivity. About 180 TCR beta chains were listed as cytomegalovirus-associated.

The protocol was immunoSEQ multiplex PCR, while the TCRdb copy is restricted to in-frame clones and leaves out a portion. The sample yields 150,000 to 200,000 clones, 81% seen once. The CDR3 has 15 residues. V dropped 5 bases and J dropped 4; count of bases not matched to a gene: 11. CDR1 and CDR2 (germline): SGHRS, YFSETQ. Concerning this clone itself: Its antigen is undetermined.

J is TRBJ1-2 and V is TRBV5-1; 7 bases align to TRBD1. This sequence was found in a young woman in good health and CMV-seronegative. Sequenced input: PBMCs. The CDR3 spells CASSLGQPPAYGYTF. In DNA form, the CDR3 reads TGCGCCAGCAGTCTGGGACAGCCCCCCGCCTATGGCTACACCTTC.